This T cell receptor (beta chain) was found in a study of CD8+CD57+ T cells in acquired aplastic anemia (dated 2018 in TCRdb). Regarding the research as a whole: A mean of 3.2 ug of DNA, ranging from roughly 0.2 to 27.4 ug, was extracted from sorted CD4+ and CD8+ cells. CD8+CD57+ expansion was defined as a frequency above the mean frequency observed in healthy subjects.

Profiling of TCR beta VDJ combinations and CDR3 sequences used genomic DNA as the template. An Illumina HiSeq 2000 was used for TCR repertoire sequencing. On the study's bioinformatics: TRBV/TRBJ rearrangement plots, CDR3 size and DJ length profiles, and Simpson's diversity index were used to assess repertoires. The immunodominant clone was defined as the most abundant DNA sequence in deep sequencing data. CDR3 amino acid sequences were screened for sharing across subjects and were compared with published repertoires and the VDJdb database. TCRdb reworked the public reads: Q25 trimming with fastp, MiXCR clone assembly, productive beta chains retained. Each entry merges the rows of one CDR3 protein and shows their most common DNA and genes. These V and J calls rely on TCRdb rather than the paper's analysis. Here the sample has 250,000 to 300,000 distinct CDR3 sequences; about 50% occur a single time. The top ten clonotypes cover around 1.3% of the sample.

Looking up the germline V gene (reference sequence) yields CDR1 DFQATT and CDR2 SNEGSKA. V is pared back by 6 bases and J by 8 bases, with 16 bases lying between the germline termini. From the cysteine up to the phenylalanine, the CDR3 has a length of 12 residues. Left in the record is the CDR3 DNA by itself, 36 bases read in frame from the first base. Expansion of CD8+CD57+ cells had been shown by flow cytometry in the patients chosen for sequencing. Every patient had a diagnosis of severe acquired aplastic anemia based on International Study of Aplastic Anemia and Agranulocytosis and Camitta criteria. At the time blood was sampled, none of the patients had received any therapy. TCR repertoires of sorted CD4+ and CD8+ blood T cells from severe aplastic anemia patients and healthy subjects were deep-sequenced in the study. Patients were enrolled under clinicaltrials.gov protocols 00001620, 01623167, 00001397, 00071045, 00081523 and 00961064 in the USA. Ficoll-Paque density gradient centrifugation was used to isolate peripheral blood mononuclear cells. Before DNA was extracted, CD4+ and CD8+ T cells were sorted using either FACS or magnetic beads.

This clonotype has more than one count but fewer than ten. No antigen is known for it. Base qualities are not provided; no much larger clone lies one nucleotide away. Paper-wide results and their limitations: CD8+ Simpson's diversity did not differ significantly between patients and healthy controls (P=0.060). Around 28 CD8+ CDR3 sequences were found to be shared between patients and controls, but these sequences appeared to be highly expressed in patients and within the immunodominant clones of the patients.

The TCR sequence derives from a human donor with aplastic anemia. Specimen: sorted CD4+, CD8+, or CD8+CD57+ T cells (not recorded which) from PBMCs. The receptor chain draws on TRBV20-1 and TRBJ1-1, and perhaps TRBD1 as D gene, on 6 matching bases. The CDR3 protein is CSADHRAAEAFF. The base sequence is TGCAGTGCGGACCACAGGGCAGCGGAAGCTTTCTTT.